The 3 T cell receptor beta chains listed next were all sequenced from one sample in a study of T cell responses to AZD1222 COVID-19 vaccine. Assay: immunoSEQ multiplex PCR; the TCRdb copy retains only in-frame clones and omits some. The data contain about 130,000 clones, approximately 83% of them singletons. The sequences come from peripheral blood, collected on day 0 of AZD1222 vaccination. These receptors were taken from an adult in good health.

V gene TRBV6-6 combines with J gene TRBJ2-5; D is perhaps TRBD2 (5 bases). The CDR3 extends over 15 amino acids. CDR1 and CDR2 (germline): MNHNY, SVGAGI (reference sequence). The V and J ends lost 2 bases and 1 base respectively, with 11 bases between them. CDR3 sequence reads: CASSYGGQLQETQYF. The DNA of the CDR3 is TGTGCCAGCAGTTACGGCGGGCAGCTCCAAGAGACCCAGTACTTC.

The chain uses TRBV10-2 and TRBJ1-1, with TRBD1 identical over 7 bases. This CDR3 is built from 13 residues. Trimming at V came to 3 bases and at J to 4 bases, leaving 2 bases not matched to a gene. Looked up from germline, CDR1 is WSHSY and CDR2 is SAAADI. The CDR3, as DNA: TGCGCCAGCAGTGAAGGGGGCATCACTGAAGCTTTCTTT. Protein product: CASSEGGITEAFF.

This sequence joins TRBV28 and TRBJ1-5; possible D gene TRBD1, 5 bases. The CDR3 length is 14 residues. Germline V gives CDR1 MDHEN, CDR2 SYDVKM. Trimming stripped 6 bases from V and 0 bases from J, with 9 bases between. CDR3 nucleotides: TGTGCCAGCAGGGGTGACAGTAGCAATCAGCCCCAGCATTTT. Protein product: CASRGDSSNQPQHF.